This T cell receptor (beta chain) originates from a study of blood T cells in healthy people across ages. Overall study: Template switching retrieved approximately one barcoded beta molecule for each two T cells.

On this clonotype itself: Its antigen remains unidentified.

It was with a sample-barcoded 5' primer and a J-beta primer mix that a second PCR of roughly 7 to 12 cycles was run. Tagging of each cDNA molecule was performed by a template-switch adaptor with 12 random nucleotides. MiXCR, run by TCRdb on the 5' RACE reads, gives a single entry per CDR3 protein. The sample holds 850,000 or so distinct CDR3 sequences, more than 25% seen once. The donors, healthy Caucasians from Russia, were aged 6 to 90. Study results and caveats: Whereas aged donors had fewer naive CD4+ cells, long-lived donors had more of them and higher diversity.

What was sequenced was blood. The sequence was collected from a woman older than 75 in good health.

CDR3 bases: TGTGCCAGCAGCTTGTGGACTAGAGATGAGCAGTTCTTC. Its translation is CASSLWTRDEQFF. V usage is TRBV13 and J usage is TRBJ2-1; TRBD2 matches at 7 bases. V lost 3 bases to trimming and J lost 8 bases; unmatched junction nucleotides: 4. From germline, CDR1 is PRHDT and CDR2 FYEKMQ (reference sequence). This CDR3 comprises 13 residues.